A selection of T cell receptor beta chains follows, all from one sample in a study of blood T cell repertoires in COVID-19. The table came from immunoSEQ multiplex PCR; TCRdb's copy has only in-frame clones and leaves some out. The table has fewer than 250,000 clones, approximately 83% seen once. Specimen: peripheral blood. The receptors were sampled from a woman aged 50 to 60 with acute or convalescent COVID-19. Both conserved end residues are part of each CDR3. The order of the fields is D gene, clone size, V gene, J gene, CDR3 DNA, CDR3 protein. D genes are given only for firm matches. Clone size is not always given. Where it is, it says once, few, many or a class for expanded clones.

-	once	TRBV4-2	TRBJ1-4	TGTGCCAGCAGCCAAGGGACAGAAGGAAAACTGTTTTTT	CASSQGTEGKLFF
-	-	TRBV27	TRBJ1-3	TGTGCCAGCAGTTACCAGGGAAACACCATATATTTT	CASSYQGNTIYF
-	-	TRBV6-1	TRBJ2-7	TGTGCCAGCAGTGACGGATACAGGAGGGGAGGAAACTACGAGCAGTACTTC	CASSDGYRRGGNYEQYF
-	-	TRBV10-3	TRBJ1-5	TGTGCCATCAGTGAAAGTAACGGCCCAGCGAGCAATCAGCCCCAGCATTTT	CAISESNGPASNQPQHF
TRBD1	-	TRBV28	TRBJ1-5	TGTGCCAGCAGTGCCCCGGGACAGGCGTCGTGGCGGGACCAGCCCCAGCATTTT	CASSAPGQASWRDQPQHF
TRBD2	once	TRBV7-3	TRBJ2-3	TGTGCCAGCAGCTTCTCTGGGACTAGCGGAGGTGCTAGCACAGATACGCAGTATTTT	CASSFSGTSGGASTDTQYF
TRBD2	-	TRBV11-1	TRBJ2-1	TGTGCCAGCAGCCCGGGGACTAGCGGGGGGGATGAGCAGTTCTTC	CASSPGTSGGDEQFF
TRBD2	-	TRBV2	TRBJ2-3	TGTGCCAGCAGTCGGCTAGCGGGGGAAACTAGCACAGATACGCAGTATTTT	CASSRLAGETSTDTQYF
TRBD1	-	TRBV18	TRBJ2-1	TGTGCCAGCTCACCGACAGGACAGGACAATGAGCAGTTCTTC	CASSPTGQDNEQFF
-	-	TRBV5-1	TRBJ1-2	TGCGCCAGCAGCAGCGGCGGGGTAGCTAACTATGGCTACACCTTC	CASSSGGVANYGYTF
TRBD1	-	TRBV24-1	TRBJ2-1	TGTGCCACCAGTGATCATGGGACAGGGTTTAGTAGTGAGCAGTTCTTC	CATSDHGTGFSSEQFF
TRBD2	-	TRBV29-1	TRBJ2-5	TGCAGCGCGAAGACGGGACTAGCGGGGATTCAAGAGACCCAGTACTTC	CSAKTGLAGIQETQYF
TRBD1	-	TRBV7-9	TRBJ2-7	TGTGCCAGCAGCACGATTACAGGGGAATCCTACGAGCAGTACTTC	CASSTITGESYEQYF
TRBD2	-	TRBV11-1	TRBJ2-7	TGTGCCAGCAGCCCCCTAGCGGGGGCCTCCTACGAGCAGTACTTC	CASSPLAGASYEQYF
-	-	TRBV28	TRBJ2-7	TGTGCCAGCAGGGGGGTACAGGGAGTTAGCGACGAGCAGTACTTC	CASRGVQGVSDEQYF
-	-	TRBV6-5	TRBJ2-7	TGTGCCAGCAGTCGTTCGGTAGGACAGCACTACGAGCAGTACTTC	CASSRSVGQHYEQYF
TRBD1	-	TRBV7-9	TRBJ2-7	TGTGCCAGCAGCTTAGTAAGGACAGGGAGCATCAACGAGCAGTACTTC	CASSLVRTGSINEQYF
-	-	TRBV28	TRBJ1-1	TGTGCCAGCAGTTTACCAGGGCTCATGAACACTGAAGCTTTCTTT	CASSLPGLMNTEAFF
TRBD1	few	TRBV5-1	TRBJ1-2	TGCGCCAGCAGCTTGCTTCCGGGACAGGCGGCTGGCTACACCTTC	CASSLLPGQAAGYTF
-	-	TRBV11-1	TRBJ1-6	TGTGCCAGCAGCTTCAGCCCAGGGTCGAATTCACCCCTCCACTTT	CASSFSPGSNSPLHF
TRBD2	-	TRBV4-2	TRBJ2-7	TGTGCCAGCAGCCGAGGGGGACTAGCGGCATCCTACGAGCAGTACTTC	CASSRGGLAASYEQYF
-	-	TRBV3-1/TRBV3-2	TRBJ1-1	TGTGCCAGCAGCCAAGTGTCCAGGGGAACTGAAGCTTTCTTT	CASSQVSRGTEAFF
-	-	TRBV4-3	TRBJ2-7	TGCGCCAGCAGCCAAGCCCCAGACTACGAGCAGTACTTC	CASSQAPDYEQYF
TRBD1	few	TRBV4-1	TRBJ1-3	TGCGCCAGCAGCCATCTAAGACAGGGGGGAAACACCATATATTTT	CASSHLRQGGNTIYF
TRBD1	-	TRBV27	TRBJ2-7	TGTGCCAGCAGTTTAGTTACAGGGGGCACCTACGAGCAGTACTTC	CASSLVTGGTYEQYF
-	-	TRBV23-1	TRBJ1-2	TGCGCCAGCTACAGGGAAAACTATGGCTACACCTTC	CASYRENYGYTF
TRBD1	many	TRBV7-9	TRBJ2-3	TGTGCCAGCAGCGAGGACAGGGAGACGAGCACAGATACGCAGTATTTT	CASSEDRETSTDTQYF
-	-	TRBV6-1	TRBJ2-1	TGTGCCAGCAGTGAACGGGGAAATGAGCAGTTCTTC	CASSERGNEQFF
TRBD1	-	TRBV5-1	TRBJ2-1	TGCGCCAGCAGCTTGACCCTGGGACAGGGGAAGACTGAGCAGTTCTTC	CASSLTLGQGKTEQFF
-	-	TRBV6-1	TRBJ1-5	TGTGCCAGCAGTGACCATCCCGGGGGCAATCAGCCCCAGCATTTT	CASSDHPGGNQPQHF
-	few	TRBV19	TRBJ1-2	TGTGCCAGTACGTTCGCGGGGGGCGCTTCCATCTATGGCTACACCTTC	CASTFAGGASIYGYTF
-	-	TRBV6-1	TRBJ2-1	TGTGCCAGCAGTGAACTAGGGAGCTCCTACAATGAGCAGTTCTTC	CASSELGSSYNEQFF
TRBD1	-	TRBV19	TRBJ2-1	TGTGCCAGTAGTATGGACAGGGACAATGAGCAGTTCTTC	CASSMDRDNEQFF
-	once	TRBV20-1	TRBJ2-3	TGCAGTGCTATGAGAAATACGCAGTATTTT	CSAMRNTQYF
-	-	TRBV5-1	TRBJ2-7	TGCGCCAGCACCCCACAGGGAGCTTCCTACGAGCAGTACTTC	CASTPQGASYEQYF
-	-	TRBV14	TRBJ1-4	TGTGCCAGCAGCCATTGGACAACTGGTGAAAAACTGTTTTTT	CASSHWTTGEKLFF
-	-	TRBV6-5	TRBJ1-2	TGTGCCAGCAGTTACCAGGACAGAAACTATGGCTACACCTTC	CASSYQDRNYGYTF
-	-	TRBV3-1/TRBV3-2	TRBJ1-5	TGTGCCAGCAGCCAGGGGGGAATAGATCAGCCCCAGCATTTT	CASSQGGIDQPQHF
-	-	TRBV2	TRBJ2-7	TGTGCCAGCAAAGACTACGACTACGAGCAGTACTTC	CASKDYDYEQYF